The sequence of this TCR beta chain was determined in a study of human T cells and chemical hapten exposure. Study details: Slight differences in pooled library volume were the main source of varying TCR yields across samples. Findings and caveats of the study: Relative to control repertoires, expanded TCRs gave rise to significantly more large CDR3 similarity clusters.

As for this clonotype: Its antigen is unknown.

Sample time point: patch test 3, about 24 weeks after DPC sensitization. Treatment denoted: therapeutic diphenylcyclopropenone sensitization with weekly scalp DPC. Someone pulled total RNA out of unfractionated whole blood. TCRdb recomputed calls from the RACE reads with MiXCR, one row per CDR3 protein. This table has roughly 71,000 distinct CDR3 sequences, 11% appearing once. The receptor comes from a woman between 45 and 65 years old with alopecia areata. Some clones in this sample may be carry-over from other donors' samples. This specimen was whole blood, taken in connection with sensitization to the hapten diphenylcyclopropenone (DPC).

The CDR3 nucleotides are TGCGCCAGCAGTTCCCTAGGGAACACTGAAGCTTTCTTT. As protein: CASSSLGNTEAFF. The rearrangement joins TRBV10-1 to TRBJ1-1, with D unresolved. In germline, CDR1 is WNHNN, CDR2 SYGVQD (reference sequence). With 5 bases removed from V and 1 base from J, the gap between germline ends came to 8 bases. This CDR3 is 13 amino acids long.